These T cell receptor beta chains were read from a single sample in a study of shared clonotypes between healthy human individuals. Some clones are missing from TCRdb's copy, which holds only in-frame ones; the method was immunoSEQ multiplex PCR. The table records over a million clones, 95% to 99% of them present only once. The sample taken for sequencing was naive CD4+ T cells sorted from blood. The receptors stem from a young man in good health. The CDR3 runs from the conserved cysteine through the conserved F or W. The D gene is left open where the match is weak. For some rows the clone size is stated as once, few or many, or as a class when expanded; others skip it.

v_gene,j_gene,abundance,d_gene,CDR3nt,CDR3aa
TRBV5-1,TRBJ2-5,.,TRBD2,TGCGCCAGCAGCTTGGCCGGGGAGGGGGAGACCCAGTACTTC,CASSLAGEGETQYF
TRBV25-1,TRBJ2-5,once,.,TGTGCCAGCAGCAGGAGGGAAGAGACCCAGTACTTC,CASSRREETQYF
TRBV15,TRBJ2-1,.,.,TGTGCCACCAGCAGAGCCCTCGGGACTCTGTTCTTC,CATSRALGTLFF
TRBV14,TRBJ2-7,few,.,TGTGCCAGCAGCCAAGGGACGGCTAGCTTACCCGGTGTCGGGTCCTACGAGCAGTACTTC,CASSQGTASLPGVGSYEQYF
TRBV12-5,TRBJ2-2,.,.,TGTGCTAGTGGAACAGGGTCGCCCGGGGAGCTGTTTTTT,CASGTGSPGELFF
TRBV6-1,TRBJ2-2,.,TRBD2,TGTGCCAGCACTGGACTAGCGGGAGGGCCCGGGGAGCTGTTTTTT,CASTGLAGGPGELFF
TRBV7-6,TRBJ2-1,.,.,TGTGCCAGCAGCTTAGTGTCGGGCCCCTACAATGAGCAGTTCTTC,CASSLVSGPYNEQFF
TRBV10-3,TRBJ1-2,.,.,TGTGCCATCAGTGAGTCTGGGGTTGACTATGGCTACACCTTC,CAISESGVDYGYTF
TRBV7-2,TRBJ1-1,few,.,TGTGCCAGCAGTCCGCGCGGACGAATCGGCGCTTTCTTT,CASSPRGRIGAFF
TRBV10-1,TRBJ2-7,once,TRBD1,TGCGCCAGCAGCAGGGACAGGGCGGAGGAGCAGTACTTC,CASSRDRAEEQYF
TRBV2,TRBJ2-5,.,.,TGTGCCAGCTCCTCCCGAACTAGCTTCCCAAGAGAGGGCCAGTACTTC,CASSSRTSFPREGQYF
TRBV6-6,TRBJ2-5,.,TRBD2,TGTGCCAGCAGAAGGGTAGCGGGTACACAAGAGACCCAGTACTTC,CASRRVAGTQETQYF
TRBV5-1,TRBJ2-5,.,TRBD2,TGCGCCAGCAGCTTGGGGCCAGCGGGAGGGTGGGAGACCCAGTACTTC,CASSLGPAGGWETQYF
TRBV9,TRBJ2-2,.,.,TGTGCCAGCAGCGTAGGAGCGGCAGCCTACACCGGGGAGCTGTTTTTT,CASSVGAAAYTGELFF
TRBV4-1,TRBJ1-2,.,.,TGCGCCAGCAGCCGGCGGGCAGAATCCTATGGCTACACCTTC,CASSRRAESYGYTF
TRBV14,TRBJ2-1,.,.,TGTGCCAGCAGCCCTGGGACCTACAATGAGCAGTTCTTC,CASSPGTYNEQFF
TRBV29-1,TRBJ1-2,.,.,TGCAGCGTTGATCTATGGACTGAGGGACAAGGGCTTTCTAACTATGGCTACACCTTC,CSVDLWTEGQGLSNYGYTF
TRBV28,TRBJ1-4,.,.,TGTGCCAGCAGTTCCCCTGAGGGGCTTAATGAAAAACTGTTTTTT,CASSSPEGLNEKLFF
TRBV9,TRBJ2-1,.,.,TGTGCCAGCAGCGTAGCTCCGGGTTACAATGAGCAGTTCTTC,CASSVAPGYNEQFF
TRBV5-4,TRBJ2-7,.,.,TGTGCCAGCAGCCCCTCGGAGGGTCTACTCTACGAGCAGTACTTC,CASSPSEGLLYEQYF